The T cell receptor beta chain under discussion was sequenced for a study of graft-versus-host responses after intestinal transplantation. Study context: Each transplant was multivisceral, liver-intestinal, or isolated intestinal.

This CDR3 region has 14 residues. The germline V gene encodes CDR1 SGHRS and CDR2 YFSETQ. With 4 bases removed from V and 3 bases from J, the gap between germline ends came to 10 bases. The protocol was immunoSEQ multiplex PCR, while the TCRdb copy is restricted to in-frame clones and leaves out a portion. The table includes roughly 81,000 clones, 80% to 85% detected once. Notes on this clone: Its specificity is unknown.

Study-wide findings and caveats: The recipient marrow held GvH clones, and some of them showed up first in ileum or blood.

The starting material was unstimulated CD4+ T cells sorted from spleen or lymph node cells, obtained before intestinal transplant. The clonotype originates from a human donor who received an intestinal transplant. V gene TRBV5-1 combines with J gene TRBJ2-2; D might be TRBD2 (6 bases). The CDR3 reads CASSRDWDTGELFF. CDR3 sequence (DNA): TGCGCCAGCAGCCGGGACTGGGACACCGGGGAGCTGTTTTTT.